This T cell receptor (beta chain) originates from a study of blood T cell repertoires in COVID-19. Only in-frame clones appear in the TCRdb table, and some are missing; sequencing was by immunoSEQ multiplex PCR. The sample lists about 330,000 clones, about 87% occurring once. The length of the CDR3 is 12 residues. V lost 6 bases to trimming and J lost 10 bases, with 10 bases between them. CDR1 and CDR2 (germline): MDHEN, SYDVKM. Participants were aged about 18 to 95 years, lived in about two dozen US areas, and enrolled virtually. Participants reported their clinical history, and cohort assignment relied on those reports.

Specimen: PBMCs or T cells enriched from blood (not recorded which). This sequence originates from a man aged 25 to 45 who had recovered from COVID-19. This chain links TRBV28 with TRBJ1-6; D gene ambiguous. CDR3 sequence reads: CASRLPLSPLHF. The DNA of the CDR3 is TGTGCCAGCAGGCTTCCCCTATCACCCCTCCACTTT.